The clone carrying this T cell receptor beta chain was counted between two and nine times. Its antigen remains unknown. Unmatched junction bases numbered 6, after V lost 0 bases and J lost 4 bases. The CDR3 runs 16 residues. CDR1 is MGHRA and CDR2 is YSYEKL in the germline V gene. These data come from a study of post-analysis software for immune sequencing data. The wider study: Disease courses included relapsing-remitting, secondary progressive and progressive-relapsing multiple sclerosis. Study-wide findings and caveats: Co-batched samples clustered tightly together by F measure. In patients, TRBV5-6, TRBV5-1 and TRBV20-1 belonged to several TRBV segments found more frequently than in controls. Significantly decreased normalized Chao1 diversity was recorded for multiple sclerosis patients relative to controls.

Tagging with unique molecular identifiers was a feature of the TCR beta cDNA libraries. T cells numbering about 0.95 to 10 million gave rise to about 540,000 cDNA molecules. TCRdb ran MiXCR on the PCR reads and lists one entry per CDR3 protein. Of about 820,000 distinct CDR3 sequences in the sample, about 57% were seen once. This receptor was identified in a girl aged 10 to 17 with multiple sclerosis. The chain couples TRBV4-1 to TRBJ2-3; 8 bases are shared with TRBD2. The sequencing sample was made of blood. Here the CDR3 DNA reads TGCGCCAGCAGCCAAGAAGGGGGACTAGTGTCAGATACGCAGTATTTT. Protein product: CASSQEGGLVSDTQYF.